The 20 T cell receptor beta chains reported below all come from one sample, sequenced in a study of beta chain features in type 1 diabetes. Findings of the study overall: Type 1 diabetes patients had TCRB CDR3s that were shorter (moderately but significantly so) in all four CD4+ subsets.

For these receptors, no antigen is known. cDNA synthesis used the whole RNA isolate, giving expressed TCRB sequences. Profiled with immunoSEQ multiplex PCR; TCRdb holds only in-frame clones, not every one. The data contain nearly 350,000 clones, about a tenth of them singletons. Sequenced sample: central memory CD4+ T cells from blood. The receptors stem from a man aged 25 to 45 with type 1 diabetes.

The rearrangement links TRBV7-2 to TRBJ2-7; D gene ambiguous. Per germline, CDR1 SGHTA and CDR2 FQGNSA. V gave up 4 bases and J gave up 3 bases, with 10 bases separating them. The CDR3 loop spans 13 amino acids. The CDR3, as DNA: TGTGCCAGCAGCTCCCAGCGCAGCTACGAGCAGTACTTC. This gives the protein CASSSQRSYEQYF.

The sample holds a few counts of this clone. The V gene is TRBV27, the J gene TRBJ1-6, with unresolved D. The CDR3 runs to 17 residues. Germline CDR1 MNHEY, CDR2 SMNVEV (reference sequence). V was shortened by 8 bases and J by 2 bases, with 19 bases between the two germline ends. CDR3 sequence: CASAKALPPAYNSPLHF. The CDR3 DNA follows: TGTGCCAGCGCGAAAGCCCTGCCCCCCGCCTATAATTCACCCCTCCACTTT.

A few counts support this clone. V usage is TRBV4-3 and J usage is TRBJ1-6; D is possibly TRBD1 (6 bases). The CDR3 consists of 20 residues. CDR1 LGHNA and CDR2 YSLEER come from the germline V gene. Trimming took 2 bases from V and 2 from J, leaving 22 bases between them. The CDR3: CASSQLPRTGQTPYNSPLHF. CDR3 bases: TGCGCCAGCAGCCAACTTCCCAGGACGGGACAAACCCCCTATAATTCACCCCTCCACTTT.

This clone was seen a handful of times. The rearrangement joins TRBV14 to TRBJ1-4; 7 bases map to TRBD1. Germline V CDR1 and CDR2: SGHDN, FVKESK. J lost 0 bases, V lost 0 bases, and 7 bases had no gene match. The CDR3 runs 18 residues. In nucleotides, the CDR3 is TGTGCCAGCAGCCAAGATTGGACAGGATTTGCAACTAATGAAAAACTGTTTTTT. Translation gives CASSQDWTGFATNEKLFF.

The V call is TRBV28, the J call TRBJ1-2; no definite D call. V was pared by 5 bases and J by 5 bases, with 9 bases between. Germline CDR1 is MDHEN and CDR2 is SYDVKM. This CDR3 region has 12 residues. The CDR3 nucleotides are TGTGCCAGCAGTGCTGAAATTTATGGCTACACCTTC. Translation gives CASSAEIYGYTF.

This clone was seen more than once but under ten times. The chain couples TRBV4-2 to TRBJ1-6; TRBD1 is a possible D gene (5 bases). Per the germline V gene, CDR1 is LGHNA and CDR2 is YNFKEQ. Trimming took 5 bases from V and 8 from J, leaving 16 bases between them. The CDR3 loop spans 15 amino acids. The CDR3 loop reads CASSADTGGYSPLHF. The CDR3 DNA follows: TGTGCCAGCAGCGCGGACACGGGGGGTTATTCACCCCTCCACTTT.

This clone was seen only a few times. CDR3 sequence: CASSERQGSGYTF. DNA of the CDR3: TGTGCCAGCAGTGAGCGACAGGGTAGTGGCTACACCTTC. The J gene is TRBJ1-2, the V gene TRBV2; 7 bases line up with TRBD1. The junction had 5 bases not matched to a gene; V was cut back by 3 bases and J by 7 bases. This CDR3 comprises 13 residues. Germline CDR1 SNHLY, CDR2 FYNNEI.

The sample holds a few counts of this clone. The chain uses TRBV19 and TRBJ1-2; 8 positions agree with TRBD1. J was trimmed by 0 bases and V by 4 bases; bases with no gene match: 16. Germline loops: CDR1 LNHDA, CDR2 SQIVND (reference sequence). The CDR3 extends over 19 amino acids. The CDR3 DNA reads TGTGCCAGTAGTACGCCCCCGGGACAGGCAACTACTTCTAACTATGGCTACACCTTC. This codes for CASSTPPGQATTSNYGYTF.

This rearrangement joins TRBV4-1 to TRBJ2-3; TRBD1 agrees at 9 bases. The length of the CDR3 is 17 residues. From germline, CDR1 is MGHRA and CDR2 YSYEKL. J was trimmed by 1 base and V by 0 bases; bases with no gene match: 5. The DNA of the CDR3 is TGCGCCAGCAGCCAAGATTTACAGGGGGCCGGCACAGATACGCAGTATTTT. It specifies CASSQDLQGAGTDTQYF.

This clone was seen once. The chain recombines TRBV9 with TRBJ1-4; D gene unclear. Trimming took 0 bases from V and 2 from J, leaving 5 bases between them. This CDR3 region has 14 residues. Germline V lookup: CDR1 SGDLS, CDR2 YYNGEE. The CDR3 protein is CASSVGATNEKLFF. The CDR3 DNA reads as TGTGCCAGCAGCGTAGGGGCCACTAATGAAAAACTGTTTTTT. The variable domain in full, completed from reference TRBV9 and TRBJ1-4, reads DSGVTQTPKHLITATGQRVTLRCSPRSGDLSVYWYQQSLDQGLQFLIQYYNGEERAKGNILERFSAQQFPDLHSELNLSSLELGDSALYFCASSVGATNEKLFFGSGTQLSVL.

A few counts support this clone. V gene TRBV4-3 combines with J gene TRBJ1-2, with D possibly being TRBD1 (5 bases). The CDR3 runs to 15 residues. Trimming cost V 1 base and J 2 bases, with 11 bases left between them. CDR1 and CDR2 from the germline V gene are LGHNA and YSLEER. The CDR3 is CASSQAGGSNYGYTF. CDR3 bases: TGCGCCAGCAGCCAAGCGGGGGGATCCAACTATGGCTACACCTTC.

This clone was observed a handful of times. The chain employs TRBV11-2 and TRBJ2-1; TRBD1 matches 7 bases. Germline CDR1 reads SGHAT; CDR2 reads FQNNGV. The CDR3 is made up of 14 amino acids. After removal of 1 base from V and 10 bases from J, the junction contained 7 bases not matched to a gene. The CDR3 loop is CASSLAGQPSEQFF. The DNA of the CDR3 is TGTGCCAGCAGCTTAGCGGGACAGCCATCAGAGCAGTTCTTC.

This clone was counted a few times. The rearrangement uses TRBV4-3 and TRBJ1-3; a weak D match, TRBD1 (6 bases). V was clipped by 3 bases and J by 11 bases, with 17 bases between them. The CDR3 spans 14 residues. CDR1 is LGHNA, CDR2 YSLEER, per germline. Here the CDR3 DNA reads TGCGCCAGCAGCCACTCGGGGCAGGGGACTTCCATATATTTT. This gives the protein CASSHSGQGTSIYF.

Many counts were recorded for this clone. The genes are TRBV23-1 and TRBJ2-1; D is unresolved. TRBV23-1 is designated an ORF whose function remains uncertain. This CDR3 region has 14 residues. Trimming took off 0 bases at V and 1 base at J, with 4 bases between the two ends. The CDR3 sequence is CASSQSDSYNEQFF. The CDR3 DNA reads as TGCGCCAGCAGTCAATCGGATTCCTACAATGAGCAGTTCTTC.

On this clone: The same CDR3 is also encoded by other DNA sequences in this sample. The chain combines TRBV27 with TRBJ2-1; TRBD2 matches at 7 bases. CDR1 and CDR2 (germline): MNHEY, SMNVEV (reference sequence). This CDR3 has 15 amino acids. After removal of 4 bases from V and 0 bases from J, the junction contained 3 bases not matched to a gene. In nucleotides, the CDR3 is TGTGCCAGCAGTTCGGGGGGTAGCTCCTACAATGAGCAGTTCTTC. It specifies CASSSGGSSYNEQFF.

In this sample, this clone turned up a few times. The V call is TRBV11-2, the J call TRBJ1-3; D remains ambiguous. The CDR3 length is 15 residues. V lost 4 bases and J 5 bases, leaving 15 bases between the germline ends. Germline CDR1 is SGHAT and CDR2 is FQNNGV. For the CDR3, the DNA is TGTGCCAGCAGCTCTAGCGGCTATGGTAGAAACACCATATATTTT. Its protein product is CASSSSGYGRNTIYF.

This chain links TRBV19 with TRBJ2-3; 8 positions match TRBD1. CDR3 size: 16 residues. The germline gives CDR1 LNHDA, CDR2 SQIVND (reference sequence). The V gene end was trimmed by 2 bases and the J gene end by 0 bases; junction bases not matched to a gene: 4. The CDR3 sequence: CASSIRTGTSTDTQYF. CDR3 in DNA: TGTGCCAGTAGTATACGGACAGGGACAAGCACAGATACGCAGTATTTT.

This clone was seen a handful of times. The chain uses TRBV7-2 and TRBJ1-5; the match to TRBD1 covers 8 bases. V was clipped by 3 bases and J by 4 bases; unmatched bases: 5. Germline V lookup: CDR1 SGHTA, CDR2 FQGNSA. This CDR3 spans 15 amino acids. The CDR3 DNA is TGTGCCAGCAGCTTTGGACAGGGCCTGAATCAGCCCCAGCATTTT. This encodes CASSFGQGLNQPQHF.

V gene TRBV2 combines with J gene TRBJ2-7; 7 nucleotides align to TRBD1. V shed 6 bases and J 7 bases; nucleotides not matched to a gene: 15. The CDR3 covers 15 residues. The germline CDR1 and CDR2 sequences are SNHLY and FYNNEI. The CDR3 here is CASSAPDRALHEQYF. The CDR3 DNA follows: TGTGCCAGCAGCGCGCCCGACAGGGCCTTACATGAGCAGTACTTC.

The chain joins TRBV20-1 to TRBJ2-7, with no clear D. The V gene's germline CDR1 is DFQATT and CDR2 SNEGSKA (reference sequence). There are 10 residues in the CDR3. V gave up 1 base and J gave up 7 bases, with 5 bases separating them. CDR3: CSARGAEQYF. Here the CDR3 DNA reads TGCAGTGCTAGAGGAGCTGAGCAGTACTTC.